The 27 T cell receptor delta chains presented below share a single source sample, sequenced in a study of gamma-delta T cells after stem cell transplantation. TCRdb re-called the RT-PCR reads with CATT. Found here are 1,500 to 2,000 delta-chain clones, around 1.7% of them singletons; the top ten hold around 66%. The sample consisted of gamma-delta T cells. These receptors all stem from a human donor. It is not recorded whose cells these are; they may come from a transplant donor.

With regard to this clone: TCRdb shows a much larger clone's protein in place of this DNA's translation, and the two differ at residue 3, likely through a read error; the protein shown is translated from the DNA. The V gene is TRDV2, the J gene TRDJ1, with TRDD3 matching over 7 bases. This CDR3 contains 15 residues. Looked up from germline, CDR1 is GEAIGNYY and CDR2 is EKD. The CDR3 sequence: CARDPWGSHTDKLIF. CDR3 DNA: TGTGCCCGTGACCCCTGGGGGTCTCACACCGATAAACTCATCTTT.

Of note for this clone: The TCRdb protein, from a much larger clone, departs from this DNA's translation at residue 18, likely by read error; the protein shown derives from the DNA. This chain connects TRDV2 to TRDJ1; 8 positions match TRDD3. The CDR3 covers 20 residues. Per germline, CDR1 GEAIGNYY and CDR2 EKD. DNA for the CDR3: TGTGCCTGTGACACCGTCTCGAACCCGGGATACGGGGAACCCACCGATAAACCCATCTTT. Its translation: CACDTVSNPGYGEPTDKPIF.

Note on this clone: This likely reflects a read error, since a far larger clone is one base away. The CDR3 is CACDPVIEGGPLSHTGKYTDKLIF. DNA of the CDR3: TGTGCCTGTGACCCCGTAATCGAAGGGGGGCCTCTTTCCCACACCGGGAAGTACACCGATAAACTCATCTTT. V and J are TRDV2 and TRDJ1; D perhaps matches TRDD3 (5 bases). V lost 3 bases, J lost 0 bases, and 40 bases lay in between. The CDR3 runs to 24 residues. Germline-derived CDR1 and CDR2 are GEAIGNYY and EKD.

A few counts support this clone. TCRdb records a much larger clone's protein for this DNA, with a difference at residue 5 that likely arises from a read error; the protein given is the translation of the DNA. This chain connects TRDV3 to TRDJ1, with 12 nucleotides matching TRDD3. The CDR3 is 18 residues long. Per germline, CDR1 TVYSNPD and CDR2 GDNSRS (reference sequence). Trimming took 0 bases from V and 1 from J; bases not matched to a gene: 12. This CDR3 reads CAFRSVLYWGILTDKLIF. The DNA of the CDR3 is TGTGCCTTTAGGTCGGTTCTTTACTGGGGGATACTCACCGATAAACTCATCTTT.

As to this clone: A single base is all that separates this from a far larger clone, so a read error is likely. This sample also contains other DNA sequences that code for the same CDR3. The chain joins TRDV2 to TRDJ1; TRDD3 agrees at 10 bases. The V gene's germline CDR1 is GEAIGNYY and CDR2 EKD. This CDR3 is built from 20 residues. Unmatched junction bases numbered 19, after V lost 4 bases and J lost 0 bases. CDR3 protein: CACDTVVRGGYVGHTDKLIF. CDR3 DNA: TGTGCCTGTGATACCGTGGTCCGCGGGGGATACGTGGGGCACACCGATAAACTCATCTTT.

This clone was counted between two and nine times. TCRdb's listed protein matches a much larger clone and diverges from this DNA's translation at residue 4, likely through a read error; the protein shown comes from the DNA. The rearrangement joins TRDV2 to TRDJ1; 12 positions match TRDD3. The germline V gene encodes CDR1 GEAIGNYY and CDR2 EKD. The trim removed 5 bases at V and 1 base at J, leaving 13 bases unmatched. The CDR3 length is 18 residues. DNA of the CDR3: TGTGCCTGTGGCATTCTGGGGGATACGCAGAAAGGCACCGATAAACTCATCTTT. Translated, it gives CACGILGDTQKGTDKLIF.

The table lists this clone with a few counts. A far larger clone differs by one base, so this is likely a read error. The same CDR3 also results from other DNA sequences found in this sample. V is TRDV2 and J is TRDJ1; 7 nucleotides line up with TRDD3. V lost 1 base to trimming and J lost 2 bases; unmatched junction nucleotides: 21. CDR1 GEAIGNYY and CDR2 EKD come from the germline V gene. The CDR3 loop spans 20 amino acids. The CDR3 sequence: CACDTVGGSHKLFVTDKLIF. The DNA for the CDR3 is TGTGCCTGTGACACTGTAGGGGGATCCCACAAACTCTTCGTGACCGATAAACTCATCTTT.

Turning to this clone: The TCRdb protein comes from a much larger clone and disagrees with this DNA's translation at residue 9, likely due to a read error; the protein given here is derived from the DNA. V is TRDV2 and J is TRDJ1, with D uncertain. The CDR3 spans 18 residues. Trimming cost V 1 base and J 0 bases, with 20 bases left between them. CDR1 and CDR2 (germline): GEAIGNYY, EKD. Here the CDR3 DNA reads TGTGCCTGTGACACTTTACGGTGGAGGACCGCCGACACCGATAAACTCATCTTT. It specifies CACDTLRWRTADTDKLIF.

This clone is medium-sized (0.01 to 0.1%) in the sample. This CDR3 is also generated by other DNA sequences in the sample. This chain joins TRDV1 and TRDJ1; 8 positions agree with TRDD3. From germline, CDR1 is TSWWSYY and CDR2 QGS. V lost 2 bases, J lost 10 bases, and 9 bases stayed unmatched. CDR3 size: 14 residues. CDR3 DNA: TGTGCTCTTGGGGAAGTAACTGGGGGTCAAGGACTCATCTTT. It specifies CALGEVTGGQGLIF.

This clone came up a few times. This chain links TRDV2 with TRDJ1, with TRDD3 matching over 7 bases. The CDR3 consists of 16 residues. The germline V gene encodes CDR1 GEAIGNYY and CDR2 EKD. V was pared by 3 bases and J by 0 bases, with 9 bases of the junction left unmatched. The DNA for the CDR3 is TGTGCCTGTGACTCCGTTGGGGGACCCTACACCGATAAACTCATCTTT. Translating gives CACDSVGGPYTDKLIF.

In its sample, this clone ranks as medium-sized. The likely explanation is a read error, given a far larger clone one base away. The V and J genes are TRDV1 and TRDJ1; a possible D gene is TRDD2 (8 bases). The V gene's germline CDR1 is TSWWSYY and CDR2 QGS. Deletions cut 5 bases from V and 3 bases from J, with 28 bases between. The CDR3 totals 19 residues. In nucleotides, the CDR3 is TGTGCTCTTGGGACCCCCTTCCTAATACTGGGGAACGAGGCCGATAAACTCATCTTT. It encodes CALGTPFLILGNEADKLIF.

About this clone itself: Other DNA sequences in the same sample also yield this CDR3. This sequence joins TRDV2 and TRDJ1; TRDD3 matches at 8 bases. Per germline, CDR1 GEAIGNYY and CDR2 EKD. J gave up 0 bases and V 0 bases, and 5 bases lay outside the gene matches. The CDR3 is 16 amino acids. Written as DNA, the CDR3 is TGTGCCTGTGACACCCTGGGGGACGAGTACACCGATAAACTCATCTTT. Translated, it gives CACDTLGDEYTDKLIF.

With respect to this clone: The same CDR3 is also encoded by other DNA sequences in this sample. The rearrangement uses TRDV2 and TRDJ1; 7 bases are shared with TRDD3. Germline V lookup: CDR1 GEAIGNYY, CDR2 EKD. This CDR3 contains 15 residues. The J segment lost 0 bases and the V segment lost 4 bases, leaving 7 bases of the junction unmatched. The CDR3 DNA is TGTGCCTGTGATCCACTGCTGGGGGACACCGATAAACTCATCTTT. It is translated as CACDPLLGDTDKLIF.

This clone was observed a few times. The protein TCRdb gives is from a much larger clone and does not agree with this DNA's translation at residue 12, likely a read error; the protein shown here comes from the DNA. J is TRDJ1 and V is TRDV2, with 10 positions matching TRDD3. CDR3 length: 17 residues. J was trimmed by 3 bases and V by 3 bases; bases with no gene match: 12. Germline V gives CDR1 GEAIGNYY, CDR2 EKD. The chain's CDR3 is CACDPVGGGYNADKLIF. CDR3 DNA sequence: TGTGCCTGTGACCCCGTTGGTGGGGGATACAACGCCGATAAACTCATCTTT.

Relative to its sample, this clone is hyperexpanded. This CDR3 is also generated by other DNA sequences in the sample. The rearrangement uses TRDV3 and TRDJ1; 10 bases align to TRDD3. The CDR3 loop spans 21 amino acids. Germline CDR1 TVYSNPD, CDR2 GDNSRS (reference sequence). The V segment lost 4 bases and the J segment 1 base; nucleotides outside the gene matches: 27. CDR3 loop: CASTPSEVLGDLRVGTDKLIF. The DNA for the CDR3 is TGTGCCTCCACCCCCTCCGAGGTACTGGGGGATCTTCGGGTGGGCACCGATAAACTCATCTTT.

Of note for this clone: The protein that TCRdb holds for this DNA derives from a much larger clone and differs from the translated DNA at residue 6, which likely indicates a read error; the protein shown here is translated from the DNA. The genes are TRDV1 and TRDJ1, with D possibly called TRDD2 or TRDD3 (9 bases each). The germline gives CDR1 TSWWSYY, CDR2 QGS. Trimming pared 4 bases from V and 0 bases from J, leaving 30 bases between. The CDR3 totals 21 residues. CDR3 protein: CALGVRPSYSTGGVYTDKLIF. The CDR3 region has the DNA TGTGCTCTTGGGGTCCGCCCTTCCTACAGTACTGGGGGAGTTTACACCGATAAACTCATCTTT.

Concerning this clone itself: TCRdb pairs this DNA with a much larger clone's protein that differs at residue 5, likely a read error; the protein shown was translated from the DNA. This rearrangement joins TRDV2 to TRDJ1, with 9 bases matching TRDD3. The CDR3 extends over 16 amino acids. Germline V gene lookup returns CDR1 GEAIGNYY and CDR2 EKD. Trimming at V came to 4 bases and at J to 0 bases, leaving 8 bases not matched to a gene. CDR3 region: CACDSLTGGHTDKLIF. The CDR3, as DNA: TGTGCCTGTGATTCGTTAACTGGGGGACACACCGATAAACTCATCTTT.

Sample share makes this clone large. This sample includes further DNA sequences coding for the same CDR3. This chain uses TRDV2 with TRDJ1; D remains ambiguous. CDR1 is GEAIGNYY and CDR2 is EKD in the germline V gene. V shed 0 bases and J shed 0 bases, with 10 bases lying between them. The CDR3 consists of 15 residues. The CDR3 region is CACDTVSQNTDKLIF. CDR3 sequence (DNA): TGTGCCTGTGACACCGTATCTCAAAACACCGATAAACTCATCTTT.

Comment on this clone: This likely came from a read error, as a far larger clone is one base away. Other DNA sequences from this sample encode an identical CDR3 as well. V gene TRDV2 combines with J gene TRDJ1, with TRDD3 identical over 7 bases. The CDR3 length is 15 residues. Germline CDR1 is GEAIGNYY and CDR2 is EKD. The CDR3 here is CACDPWGSHTDKLIF. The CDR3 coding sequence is TGTGCCTGTGACCCCTGGGGGTCTCACACCGACAAACTCATCTTT.

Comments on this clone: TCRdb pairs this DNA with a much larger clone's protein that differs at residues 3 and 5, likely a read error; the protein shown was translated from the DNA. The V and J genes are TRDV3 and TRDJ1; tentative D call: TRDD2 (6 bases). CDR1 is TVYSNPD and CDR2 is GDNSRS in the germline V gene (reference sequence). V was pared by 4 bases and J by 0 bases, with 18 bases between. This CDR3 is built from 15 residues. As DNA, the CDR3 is TGTGCCTCTGGAACCTTCCCCCTCAACACCGATAAACTCATCTTT. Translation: CASGTFPLNTDKLIF.

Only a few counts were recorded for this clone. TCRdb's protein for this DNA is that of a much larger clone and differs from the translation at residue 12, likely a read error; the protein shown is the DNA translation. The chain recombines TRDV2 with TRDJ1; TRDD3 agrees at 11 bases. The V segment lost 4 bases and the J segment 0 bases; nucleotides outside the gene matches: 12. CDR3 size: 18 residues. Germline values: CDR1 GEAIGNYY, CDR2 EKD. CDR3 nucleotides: TGTGCCTGTGATGTACTGGGGGATAAAGGGTCAAACACCGATAAACTCATCTTT. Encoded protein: CACDVLGDKGSNTDKLIF.

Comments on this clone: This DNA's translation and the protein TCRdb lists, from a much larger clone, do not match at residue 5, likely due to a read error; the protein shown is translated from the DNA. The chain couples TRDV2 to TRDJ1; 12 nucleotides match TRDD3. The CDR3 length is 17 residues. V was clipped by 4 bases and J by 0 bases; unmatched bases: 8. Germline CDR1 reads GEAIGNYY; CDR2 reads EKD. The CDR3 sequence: CACEGLGDTRYTDKLIF. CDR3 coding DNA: TGTGCCTGTGAGGGGCTGGGGGATACGAGGTACACCGATAAACTCATCTTT.

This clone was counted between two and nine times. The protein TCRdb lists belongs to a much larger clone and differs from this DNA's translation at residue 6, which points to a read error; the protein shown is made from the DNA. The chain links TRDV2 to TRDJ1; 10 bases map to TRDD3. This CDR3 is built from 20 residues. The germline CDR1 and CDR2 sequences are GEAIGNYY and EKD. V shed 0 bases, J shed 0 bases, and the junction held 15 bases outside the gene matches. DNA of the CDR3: TGTGCCTGTGACACCATGGTCCGCGGGGGATACGTGGGGCACACCGATAAACTCATCTTT. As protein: CACDTMVRGGYVGHTDKLIF.

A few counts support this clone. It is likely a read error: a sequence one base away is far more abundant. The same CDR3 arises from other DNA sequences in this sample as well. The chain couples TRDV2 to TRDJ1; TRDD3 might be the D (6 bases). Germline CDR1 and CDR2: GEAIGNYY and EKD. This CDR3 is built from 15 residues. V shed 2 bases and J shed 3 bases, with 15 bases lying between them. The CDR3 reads CACDNLGGGADKLIF. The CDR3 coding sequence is TGTGCCTGTGACAACCTAGGGGGAGGGGCCGATAAACTCATCTTT.

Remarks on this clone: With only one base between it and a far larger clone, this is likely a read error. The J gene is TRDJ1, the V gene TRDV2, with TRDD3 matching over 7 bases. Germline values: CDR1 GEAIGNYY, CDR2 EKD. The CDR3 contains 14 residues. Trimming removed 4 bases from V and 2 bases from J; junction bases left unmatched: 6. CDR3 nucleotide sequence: TGTGCCTGTGATCGACCGGGGGATACCGATAAACTCATCTTT. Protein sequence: CACDRPGDTDKLIF.

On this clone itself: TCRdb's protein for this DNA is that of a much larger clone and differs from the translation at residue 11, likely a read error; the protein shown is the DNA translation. CDR3 amino acids: CACDPVGDRKRSTDKLIF. CDR3 bases: TGTGCCTGTGACCCCGTTGGGGATCGTAAGCGCTCCACCGATAAACTCATCTTT. The chain joins TRDV2 to TRDJ1; D is possibly TRDD3 (6 bases). Per germline, CDR1 GEAIGNYY and CDR2 EKD. Trimming shortened V by 3 bases and J by 1 base, and 23 bases separated the two germline ends. The CDR3 has 18 residues.

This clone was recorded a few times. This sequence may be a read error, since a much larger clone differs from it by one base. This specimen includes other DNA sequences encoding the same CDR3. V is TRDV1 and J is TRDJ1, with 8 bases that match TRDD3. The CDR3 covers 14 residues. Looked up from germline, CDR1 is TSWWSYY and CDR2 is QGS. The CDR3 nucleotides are TGTGCTCTCGGGGAAGTAACTGGGGGTCAAGGACTCATCTTT. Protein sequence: CALGEVTGGQGLIF.